This T cell receptor beta chain appears in the sequencing data of a study of T-cell reconstitution after alpha-beta-depleted transplantation in children. Study-wide points: After one year, T-cell counts and TCRbeta diversity mostly came from new T cells. In patients about two months after transplant, alpha-beta T cells reportedly arose from several hundred expanded graft clones. At day 60, the high TCRbeta diversity found in some patients originated from recipient T cells and thymic progenitors that had survived.

TCRbeta library preparation incorporated unique molecular identifiers. TCRdb analysed the PCR reads with MiXCR anew, one entry per CDR3 protein. The top ten clones hold 28% of a sample with approximately 240,000 distinct CDR3 sequences, about a tenth of them seen once. Germline CDR1 reads SQVTM; CDR2 reads ANQGSEA. The V end lost 2 bases, the J end lost 0 bases, and 11 bases lay between the germline ends. This CDR3 has 14 amino acids. In its sample, this clonotype was seen many times. Its specificity is not known. The J gene is TRBJ2-7, the V gene TRBV29-1, with D possibly TRBD2 on 5 matching bases. This TCR came from a child in the first two years of life with acute myeloid leukemia, due to receive a stem cell transplant. The starting material was PBMCs, obtained before TCRalphabeta/CD19-depleted stem cell transplant. CDR3 in amino acids: CSVETGSGSYEQYF. The CDR3 DNA sequence: TGCAGCGTTGAAACGGGGTCGGGCTCCTACGAGCAGTACTTC.